A selection of T cell receptor beta chains follows, all from one sample in a study of T cell responses to AZD1222 COVID-19 vaccine. Sequenced by immunoSEQ multiplex PCR; TCRdb stores in-frame clones only, minus some. In the table there are 130,000 or so clones, about 94% of which are singletons. The source material was peripheral blood, sampled on day 0 of AZD1222 vaccination. The receptors were sampled from an adult in good health. Each CDR3 is given with its conserved first and last residue. The D gene is left open where the match is weak. Clone size is given for some rows only: seen once, a few or many times, or a class if the clone is expanded.

v_call: TRBV7-9
d_call: TRBD2
clone_size: NA
j_call: TRBJ2-1
cdr3_aa: CASSTTYNLAGSSYNEQFF
cdr3_nt: TGTGCCAGCAGCACTACATACAATCTAGCGGGAAGTTCCTACAATGAGCAGTTCTTC

v_call: TRBV4-2
d_call: NA
clone_size: NA
j_call: TRBJ1-2
cdr3_aa: CASSQERYGYTF
cdr3_nt: TGTGCCAGCAGCCAGGAAAGATATGGCTACACCTTC

v_call: TRBV10-3
d_call: TRBD2
clone_size: NA
j_call: TRBJ2-3
cdr3_aa: CAIKRLAGGGDTQYF
cdr3_nt: TGTGCCATCAAACGACTAGCGGGGGGTGGAGATACGCAGTATTTT

v_call: TRBV19
d_call: NA
clone_size: NA
j_call: TRBJ2-7
cdr3_aa: CASSVSRGTSTTLYEQYF
cdr3_nt: TGTGCCAGTAGTGTCTCCCGGGGGACTTCCACTACTCTATACGAGCAGTACTTC

v_call: TRBV6-1
d_call: TRBD2
clone_size: NA
j_call: TRBJ2-7
cdr3_aa: CASSGNLGGGSSYEQYF
cdr3_nt: TGTGCCAGCAGTGGAAATTTGGGTGGCGGGAGCTCCTACGAGCAGTACTTC

v_call: TRBV5-1
d_call: NA
clone_size: NA
j_call: TRBJ1-1
cdr3_aa: CASSLGGNTEAFF
cdr3_nt: TGCGCCAGCAGCTTAGGGGGGAACACTGAAGCTTTCTTT

v_call: TRBV3-1/TRBV3-2
d_call: NA
clone_size: NA
j_call: TRBJ2-7
cdr3_aa: CASSQDMGYSYEQYF
cdr3_nt: TGTGCCAGCAGCCAAGATATGGGATACTCCTACGAGCAGTACTTC

v_call: TRBV24-1
d_call: NA
clone_size: NA
j_call: TRBJ2-3
cdr3_aa: CATSGGTDTQYF
cdr3_nt: TGTGCCACCAGTGGGGGCACAGATACGCAGTATTTT

v_call: TRBV7-2
d_call: TRBD2
clone_size: NA
j_call: TRBJ2-1
cdr3_aa: CASSFLVLAGTYHNEQFF
cdr3_nt: TGTGCCAGCAGCTTCCTCGTCCTAGCGGGGACATATCACAATGAGCAGTTCTTC

v_call: TRBV15
d_call: TRBD1
clone_size: NA
j_call: TRBJ1-6
cdr3_aa: CATSLDREARALHF
cdr3_nt: TGTGCCACCAGCCTGGACAGGGAAGCAAGGGCCCTCCACTTT

v_call: TRBV9
d_call: NA
clone_size: NA
j_call: TRBJ1-1
cdr3_aa: CASSPRQRANTEAFF
cdr3_nt: TGTGCCAGCAGCCCTAGACAGAGAGCGAACACTGAAGCTTTCTTT

v_call: TRBV13
d_call: NA
clone_size: NA
j_call: TRBJ2-3
cdr3_aa: CASSLRGTYTDTQYF
cdr3_nt: TGTGCCAGCAGCTTACGAGGGACCTACACAGATACGCAGTATTTT

v_call: TRBV5-6
d_call: TRBD1
clone_size: once
j_call: TRBJ1-2
cdr3_aa: CASSFWDRGPYGYTF
cdr3_nt: TGTGCCAGCAGCTTTTGGGACAGGGGGCCCTATGGCTACACCTTC

v_call: TRBV7-8
d_call: NA
clone_size: NA
j_call: TRBJ1-2
cdr3_aa: CASSLGRGRTDYGYTF
cdr3_nt: TGTGCCAGCAGCTTAGGTAGGGGACGGACCGATTATGGCTACACCTTC

v_call: TRBV6-5
d_call: NA
clone_size: NA
j_call: TRBJ1-1
cdr3_aa: CASSTTEWNTEAFF
cdr3_nt: TGTGCCAGCAGTACAACAGAATGGAACACTGAAGCTTTCTTT

v_call: TRBV25-1
d_call: NA
clone_size: NA
j_call: TRBJ2-1
cdr3_aa: CASSERGFNEQFF
cdr3_nt: TGTGCCAGCAGTGAGCGGGGTTTCAATGAGCAGTTCTTC

v_call: TRBV4-1
d_call: NA
clone_size: NA
j_call: TRBJ1-5
cdr3_aa: CASSQDYAGNQPQHF
cdr3_nt: TGCGCCAGCAGCCAAGATTACGCAGGGAACCAGCCCCAGCATTTT

v_call: TRBV28
d_call: TRBD2
clone_size: once
j_call: TRBJ2-7
cdr3_aa: CASSSRGGAQHEQYF
cdr3_nt: TGTGCCAGCAGTTCCCGGGGGGGGGCCCAACACGAGCAGTACTTC

v_call: TRBV5-1
d_call: TRBD1
clone_size: NA
j_call: TRBJ1-1
cdr3_aa: CASSDRTGHTEAFF
cdr3_nt: TGCGCCAGCAGCGACAGGACAGGGCACACTGAAGCTTTCTTT

v_call: TRBV7-2
d_call: TRBD1
clone_size: once
j_call: TRBJ2-7
cdr3_aa: CASRLGGTDSYEQYF
cdr3_nt: TGTGCCAGCAGGTTGGGTGGGACAGATTCCTACGAGCAGTACTTC

v_call: TRBV11-2
d_call: NA
clone_size: NA
j_call: TRBJ2-4
cdr3_aa: CASSLGPAGAENIQYF
cdr3_nt: TGTGCCAGCAGCTTAGGCCCCGCAGGGGCAGAAAACATTCAGTACTTC

v_call: TRBV7-2
d_call: NA
clone_size: NA
j_call: TRBJ2-7
cdr3_aa: CASSLGSSTYEQYF
cdr3_nt: TGTGCCAGCAGCTTAGGTTCAAGCACCTACGAGCAGTACTTC

v_call: TRBV28
d_call: NA
clone_size: once
j_call: TRBJ1-4
cdr3_aa: CASSSGDRLNEKLFF
cdr3_nt: TGTGCCAGCAGTTCAGGGGACCGCCTTAATGAAAAACTGTTTTTT

v_call: TRBV28
d_call: TRBD1
clone_size: NA
j_call: TRBJ1-2
cdr3_aa: CASSTRDRGFYGYTF
cdr3_nt: TGTGCCAGCAGCACCCGGGACAGGGGGTTTTATGGCTACACCTTC

v_call: TRBV6-1
d_call: NA
clone_size: NA
j_call: TRBJ1-6
cdr3_aa: CASSEQGTFSNSPLHF
cdr3_nt: TGTGCCAGCAGTGAACAGGGGACGTTTTCCAATTCACCCCTCCACTTT